This TCR beta chain was documented in a study of OX40 agonist ivuxolimab in advanced cancers. Study-level information: Dosing consisted of intravenous ivuxolimab at 0.01 to 10 mg/kg every 2 weeks. Study outcomes and limitations: Antigen specificity of clonally expanded peripheral T cells was not established.

Autoimmune disease history or systemic immunosuppression led to patient exclusion. Cycle 7 day 1, cycle 4 day 1, and baseline were the timepoints at which blood was sampled. As for this clone: The antigen remains unidentified.

Germline loops: CDR1 SQVTM, CDR2 ANQGSEA. The V end was cut by 4 bases, the J end by 0 bases, with 3 bases between. The CDR3 totals 11 residues. Data came from immunoSEQ multiplex PCR; TCRdb stores just in-frame clones and leaves some out. In the table there are some 14,000 clones, more than 75% of which are singletons. V usage is TRBV29-1 and J usage is TRBJ2-5, with unresolved D. Sequencing was performed on CD4+ or CD8+ T cells sorted from blood, taken in a trial of the OX40 agonist ivuxolimab. The origin of this receptor is an adult with an advanced solid tumor such as melanoma, head and neck, liver or kidney cancer. In nucleotides, the CDR3 is TGCAGCGTTGCCAACCAAGAGACCCAGTACTTC. This encodes CSVANQETQYF. Based on the CDR3 plus reference TRBV29-1 and TRBJ2-5, the full variable domain is SAVISQKPSRDICQRGTSLTIQCQVDSQVTMMFWYRQQPGQSLTLIATANQGSEATYESGFVIDKFPISRPNLTFSTLTVSNMSPEDSSIYLCSVANQETQYFGPGTRLLVL.